One TCR beta chain is described in this entry. The sample originates from a study of blood T cell repertoires in COVID-19. As processed by the authors: Amplification with reference gene primers provided the estimates of nucleated cell counts. Produced via immunoSEQ multiplex PCR; TCRdb's table is partial and in-frame only. V and J calls and clone size are those listed in that table; D and trimming were worked out from the DNA. The sample includes roughly 200,000 clones, 94% of them seen just once. V lost 4 bases, J lost 9 bases, and 9 bases stayed unmatched. The CDR3 sequence is 15 residues long. The germline V gene encodes CDR1 SGHNT and CDR2 YYREEE (reference sequence). A Seattle source enrolled patients during active infection and followed them longitudinally.

The receptor was derived from a man younger than 45 with COVID-19, enrolled during active disease. The sequenced material came from peripheral blood. The chain couples TRBV5-4 to TRBJ2-1, with 11 bases identical to TRBD1. CDR3 residues: CASSVGTGGEGEQFF. The CDR3 nucleotides read TGTGCCAGCAGCGTCGGGACAGGGGGTGAGGGTGAGCAGTTCTTC.